This TCR beta chain was identified in a study of blood T cell repertoires in COVID-19. The wider study: Sample material is recorded as cDNA or gDNA derived from T cells, B-cell-depleted T cells, or PBMCs.

Trimming took off 1 base at V and 2 bases at J, with 7 bases between the two ends. The CDR3 is 14 amino acids. CDR1 is SGHVS, CDR2 FQNEAQ, per germline. Per the study methods: Amplifying reference gene primers gave estimates of nucleated cell counts. Clones were sequenced by immunoSEQ multiplex PCR, and TCRdb holds only the in-frame ones, with some missing. Clonal size and the V and J genes are those of that table, whereas D and trimming came from the DNA. Of roughly 380,000 clones listed, about 91% are singletons. The source of this sequence is a woman in her forties with COVID-19, enrolled during active disease. The material sequenced was peripheral blood. The chain joins TRBV7-8 to TRBJ2-3; D gene ambiguous. The CDR3 is CASSLGGFTDTQYF. In nucleotides, the CDR3 is TGTGCCAGCAGCTTAGGCGGATTCACAGATACGCAGTATTTT.